The clone carrying this TCR beta chain was counted only a few times. Its matching antigen is unknown. This entry belongs to a study of a mutant IDH1 vaccine in newly diagnosed glioma. The time point denotes: week 47, end of study. Every vaccination contained 300 ug of the mutant IDH1 20-mer peptide and was paired with topical imiquimod. Each of the donors came in with new WHO grade 3 or 4 astrocytomas that were IDH1-mutant and ATRX-lost. The method was immunoSEQ multiplex PCR; TCRdb's version includes in-frame clones alone and lacks a portion of them. The table shows approximately 60,000 clones, with 80% to 85% occurring only once. This receptor was obtained from a woman aged 45-65 years with glioma. This sample comprised PBMCs, obtained from a glioma patient whose treatment included an IDH1 peptide vaccine.

As DNA, the CDR3 is TGTGCCAGCAGGTTGTTTTCGGCGGTGAACTATAATTCACCCCTCCACTTT. Its protein is CASRLFSAVNYNSPLHF. The chain uses TRBV27 and TRBJ1-6; D is unresolved. V was cut by 6 bases and J by 3 bases, with 18 bases left in between. The germline V gene encodes CDR1 MNHEY and CDR2 SMNVEV (reference sequence). This CDR3 is built from 17 residues.